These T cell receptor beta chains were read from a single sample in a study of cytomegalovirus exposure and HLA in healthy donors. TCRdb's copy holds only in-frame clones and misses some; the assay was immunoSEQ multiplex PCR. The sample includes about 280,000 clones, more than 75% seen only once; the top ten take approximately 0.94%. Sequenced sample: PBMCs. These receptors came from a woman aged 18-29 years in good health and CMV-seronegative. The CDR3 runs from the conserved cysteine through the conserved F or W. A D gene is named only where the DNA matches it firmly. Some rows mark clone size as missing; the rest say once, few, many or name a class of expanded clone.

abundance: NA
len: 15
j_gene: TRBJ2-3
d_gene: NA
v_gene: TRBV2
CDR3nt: TGTGCCAGCAGCCAAGGAGGCGGGAGCACAGATACGCAGTATTTT
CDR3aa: CASSQGGGSTDTQYF

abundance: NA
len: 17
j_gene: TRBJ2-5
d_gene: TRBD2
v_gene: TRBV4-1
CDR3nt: TGCGCCAGCAGCCAGCCACTGCTAGCGGGAGGACACGAGACCCAGTACTTC
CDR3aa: CASSQPLLAGGHETQYF

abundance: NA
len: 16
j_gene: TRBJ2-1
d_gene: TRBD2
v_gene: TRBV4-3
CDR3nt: TGCGCCAGCAGCCTCACGAATTTAGCGGGGGGCCTTAAGTTGTTCTTC
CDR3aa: CASSLTNLAGGLKLFF

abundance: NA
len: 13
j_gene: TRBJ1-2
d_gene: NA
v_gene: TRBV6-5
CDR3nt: TGTGCCAGCAGTCGGGGGGGCCCCTATGGCTACACCTTC
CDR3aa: CASSRGGPYGYTF

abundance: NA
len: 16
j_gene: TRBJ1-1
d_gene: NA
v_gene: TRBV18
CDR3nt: TGTGCCAGCTCACCCATCTCAACAGCCATGAACACTGAAGCTTTCTTT
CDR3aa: CASSPISTAMNTEAFF

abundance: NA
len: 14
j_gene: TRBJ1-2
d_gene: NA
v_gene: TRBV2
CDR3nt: TGTGCCAGCTTTGGGGGGTTAATGAACTATGGCTACACCTTC
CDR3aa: CASFGGLMNYGYTF

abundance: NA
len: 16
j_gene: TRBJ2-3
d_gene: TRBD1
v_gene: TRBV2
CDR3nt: TGTGCCAGCAGTGTACTCCCGGGACAGAGCACAGATACGCAGTATTTT
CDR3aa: CASSVLPGQSTDTQYF

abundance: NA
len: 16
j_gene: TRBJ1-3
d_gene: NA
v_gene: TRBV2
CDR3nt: TGTGCCAGCAGCACTATAATCTTAACCTCTGGAAACACCATATATTTT
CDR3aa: CASSTIILTSGNTIYF

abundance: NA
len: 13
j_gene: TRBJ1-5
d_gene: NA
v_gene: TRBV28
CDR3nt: TGTGCCAGCAGCAGGGAATTTTTCCAGCCCCAGCATTTT
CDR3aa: CASSREFFQPQHF

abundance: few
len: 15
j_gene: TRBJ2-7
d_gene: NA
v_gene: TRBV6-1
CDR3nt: TGTGCCAGCAGCGCCGGACAAATGCTTACCTACGAGCAGTACTTC
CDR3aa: CASSAGQMLTYEQYF

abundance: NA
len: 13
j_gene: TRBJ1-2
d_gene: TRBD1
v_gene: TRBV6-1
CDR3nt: TGTGCCACCGGGACAGGGGGCCTTCGGGGCTACACCTTC
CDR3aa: CATGTGGLRGYTF

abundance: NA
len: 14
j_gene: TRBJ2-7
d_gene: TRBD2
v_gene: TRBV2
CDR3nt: TGTGCCAGCACCCCCGGGGAGGGGAAGTACGAGCAGTACTTC
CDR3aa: CASTPGEGKYEQYF

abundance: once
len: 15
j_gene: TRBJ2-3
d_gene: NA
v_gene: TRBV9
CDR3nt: TGTGCCAGCAGCGTAGGTCAGAAACCCACAGATACGCAGTATTTT
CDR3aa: CASSVGQKPTDTQYF

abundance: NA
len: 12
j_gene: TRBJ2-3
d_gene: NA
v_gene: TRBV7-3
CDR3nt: TGTGCCAGCAGCCAGGACTTCGGTACGCAGTATTTT
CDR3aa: CASSQDFGTQYF

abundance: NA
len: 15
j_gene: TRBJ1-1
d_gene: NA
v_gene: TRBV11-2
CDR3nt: TGTGCCAGCAGCTATTCAGGGGTAGGATACACTGAAGCTTTCTTT
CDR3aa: CASSYSGVGYTEAFF

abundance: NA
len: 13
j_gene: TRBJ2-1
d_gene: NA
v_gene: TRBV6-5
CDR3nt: TGTGCCAGCAGCCCCCGGGGAGTCAATGAGCAGTTCTTC
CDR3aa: CASSPRGVNEQFF

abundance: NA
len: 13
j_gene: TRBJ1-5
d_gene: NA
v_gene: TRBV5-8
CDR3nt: TGTGCCAGCAGCTTGGAGGCGGATCAGCCCCAGCATTTT
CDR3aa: CASSLEADQPQHF

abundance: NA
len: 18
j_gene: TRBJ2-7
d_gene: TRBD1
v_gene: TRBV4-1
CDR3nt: TGCGCCAGCAGCCAAGTAAGGGGGGACAGGGGGCCAACCTACGAGCAGTACTTC
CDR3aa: CASSQVRGDRGPTYEQYF

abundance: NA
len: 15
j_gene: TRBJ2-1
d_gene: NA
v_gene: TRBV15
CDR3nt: TGTGCCACCAGCAGAGCTGGACAGCGGTTGGATGAGCAGTTCTTC
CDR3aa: CATSRAGQRLDEQFF

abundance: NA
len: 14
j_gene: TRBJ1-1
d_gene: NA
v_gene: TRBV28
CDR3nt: TGTGCCAGCAGGGCAACAGGGAGGAACACTGAAGCTTTCTTT
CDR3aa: CASRATGRNTEAFF

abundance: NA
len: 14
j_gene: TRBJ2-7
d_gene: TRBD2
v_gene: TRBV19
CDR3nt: TGTGCCAGTAGTATGACTAGCGGGACATACGAGCAGTACTTC
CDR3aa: CASSMTSGTYEQYF

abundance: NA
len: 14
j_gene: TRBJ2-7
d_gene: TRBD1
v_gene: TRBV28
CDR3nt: TGTGCCAGCATCCCGACAGGGAGCTCCTACGAGCAGTACTTC
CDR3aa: CASIPTGSSYEQYF

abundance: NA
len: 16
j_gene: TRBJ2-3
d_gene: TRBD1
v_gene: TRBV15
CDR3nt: TGTGCCACCAGCAGAGATCAGGGGGTGGGCACAGATACGCAGTATTTT
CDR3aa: CATSRDQGVGTDTQYF

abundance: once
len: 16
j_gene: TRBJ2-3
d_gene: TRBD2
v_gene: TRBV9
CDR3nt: TGTGCCAGCAGCGCGGGACTAGCGGGACACACAGATACGCAGTATTTT
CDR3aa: CASSAGLAGHTDTQYF

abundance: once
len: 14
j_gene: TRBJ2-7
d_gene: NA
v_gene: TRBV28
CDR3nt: TGTGCCACCCCGTGGGCGGGACGATCCTACGAGCAGTACTTC
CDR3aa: CATPWAGRSYEQYF

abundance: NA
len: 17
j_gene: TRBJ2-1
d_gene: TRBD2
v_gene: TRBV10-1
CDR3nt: TGCGCCAGCAGTGTTGGTAGCGGGAGGGAAGTCTACAATGAGCAGTTCTTC
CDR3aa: CASSVGSGREVYNEQFF

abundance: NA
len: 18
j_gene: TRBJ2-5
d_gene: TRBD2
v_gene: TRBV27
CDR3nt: TGTGCCAGCAGTTTAGGACTAGCGGGCTTAGGGGGGCTGGAGACCCAGTACTTC
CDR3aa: CASSLGLAGLGGLETQYF

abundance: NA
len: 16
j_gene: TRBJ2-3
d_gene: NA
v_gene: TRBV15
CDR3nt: TGTGCCACCCCCAAAGTAGAGGGCCAGGGCACAGATACGCAGTATTTT
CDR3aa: CATPKVEGQGTDTQYF

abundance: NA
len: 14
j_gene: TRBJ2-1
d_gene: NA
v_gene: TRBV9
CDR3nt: TGTGCCAGCAGCGGTGGAGGTCTCTACAATGAGCAGTTCTTC
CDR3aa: CASSGGGLYNEQFF

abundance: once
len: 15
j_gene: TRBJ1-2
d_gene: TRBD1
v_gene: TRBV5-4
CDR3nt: TGTGCCAGCAGCTTGGTAGGGACAGGGGGCGGCGGCTACACCTTC
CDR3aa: CASSLVGTGGGGYTF

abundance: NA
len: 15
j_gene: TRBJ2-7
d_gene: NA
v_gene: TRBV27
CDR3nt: TGTGCCAGCAGTCCCTCCGGGAGCCGGACCTACGAGCAGTACTTC
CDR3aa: CASSPSGSRTYEQYF

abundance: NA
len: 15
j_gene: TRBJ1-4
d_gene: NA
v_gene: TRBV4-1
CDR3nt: TGCGCCAGCAGCCAGCAGGGTGGCACTAATGAAAAACTGTTTTTT
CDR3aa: CASSQQGGTNEKLFF

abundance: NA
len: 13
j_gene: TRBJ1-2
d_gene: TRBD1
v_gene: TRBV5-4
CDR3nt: TGTGCCAGCAGCGCACAGGGGCCCTATGGCTACACCTTC
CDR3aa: CASSAQGPYGYTF

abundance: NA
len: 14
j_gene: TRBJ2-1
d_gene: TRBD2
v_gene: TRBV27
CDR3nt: TGTGCCAGCAGTTTATTAGCGGGAGGGAATGAGCAGTTCTTC
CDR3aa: CASSLLAGGNEQFF

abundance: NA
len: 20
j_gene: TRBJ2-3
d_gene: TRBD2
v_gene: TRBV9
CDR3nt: TGTGCCAGCAGCGTAGCCCTCTATTCTACGACTAGCGGGAGCGCAGATACGCAGTATTTT
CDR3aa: CASSVALYSTTSGSADTQYF

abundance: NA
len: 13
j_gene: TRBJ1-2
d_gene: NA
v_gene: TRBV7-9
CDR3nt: TGTGCCAGCAGCTCCCCCAACAGCTATGGCTACACCTTC
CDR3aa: CASSSPNSYGYTF

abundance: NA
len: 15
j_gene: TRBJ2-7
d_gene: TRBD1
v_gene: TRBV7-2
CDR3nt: TGTGCCAGCAGCGCGTCCGGGACAGGGGTCGGGGAGCAGTACTTC
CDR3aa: CASSASGTGVGEQYF

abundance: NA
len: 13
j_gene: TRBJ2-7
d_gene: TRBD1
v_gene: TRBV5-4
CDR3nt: TGTGCCAGCAACGACAGGGCATCCTACGAGCAGTACTTC
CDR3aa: CASNDRASYEQYF

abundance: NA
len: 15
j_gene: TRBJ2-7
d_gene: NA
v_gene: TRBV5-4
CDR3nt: TGTGCCAGCAGCCTACAGGCTCAGTATCCGGACGAGCAGTACTTC
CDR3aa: CASSLQAQYPDEQYF

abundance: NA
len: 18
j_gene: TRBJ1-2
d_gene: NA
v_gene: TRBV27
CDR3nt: TGTGCCATCCCACCGAACGTGAACGGGGGACCGGACCACTATGGCTACACCTTC
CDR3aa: CAIPPNVNGGPDHYGYTF

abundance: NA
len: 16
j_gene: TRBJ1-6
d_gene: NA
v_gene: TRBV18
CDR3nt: TGTGCCAGCTCACCACAGGCGACAGGTCGGAATTCACCCCTCCACTTT
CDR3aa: CASSPQATGRNSPLHF

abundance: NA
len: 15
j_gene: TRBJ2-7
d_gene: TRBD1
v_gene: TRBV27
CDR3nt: TGTGCCAGCAGTTTACACGGGACAGGGGCCTACGAGCAGTACTTC
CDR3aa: CASSLHGTGAYEQYF

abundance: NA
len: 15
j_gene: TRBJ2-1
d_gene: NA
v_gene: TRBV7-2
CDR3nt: TGTGCCAGCAGTTTTGGGCAGGGGCTTGGGAATGAGCAGTTCTTC
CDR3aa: CASSFGQGLGNEQFF

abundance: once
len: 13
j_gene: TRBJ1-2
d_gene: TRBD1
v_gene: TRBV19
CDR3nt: TGTGCCATCCCGTTACGGGACAGGGGCGTGCTCACCTTC
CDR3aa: CAIPLRDRGVLTF

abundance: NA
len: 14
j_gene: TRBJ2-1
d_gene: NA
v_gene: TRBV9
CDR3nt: TGTGCCAGCAGCGCCTCTCTCAGGGGCAATGAGCAGTTCTTC
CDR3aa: CASSASLRGNEQFF

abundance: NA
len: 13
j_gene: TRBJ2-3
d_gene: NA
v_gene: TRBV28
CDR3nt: TGTGCCAGCAGTGTGGGGAGTACAGATACGCAGTATTTT
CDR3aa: CASSVGSTDTQYF

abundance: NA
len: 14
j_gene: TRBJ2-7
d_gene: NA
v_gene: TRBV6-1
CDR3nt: TGTGCCAGCAGTGGTTTGGCCCAGGGGAACGAGCAGTACTTC
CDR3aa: CASSGLAQGNEQYF

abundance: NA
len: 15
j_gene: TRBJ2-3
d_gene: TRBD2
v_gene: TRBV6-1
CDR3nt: TGTGCCAGCACTGGGGCAGGGAGGGTGACAGATACGCAGTATTTT
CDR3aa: CASTGAGRVTDTQYF

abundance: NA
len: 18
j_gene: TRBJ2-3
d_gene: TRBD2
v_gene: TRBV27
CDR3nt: TGTGCCAGCAGTTTATCTCAGACTAGCGGGACTAGCACAGATACGCAGTATTTT
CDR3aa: CASSLSQTSGTSTDTQYF

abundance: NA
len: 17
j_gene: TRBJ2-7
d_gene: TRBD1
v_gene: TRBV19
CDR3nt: TGTGCCAGTAGTCTATACCTCAACTCTGGGACAGGGTACGAGCAGTACTTC
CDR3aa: CASSLYLNSGTGYEQYF

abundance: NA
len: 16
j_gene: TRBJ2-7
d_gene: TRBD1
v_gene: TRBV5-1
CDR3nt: TGCGCCAGCAGCCGATCCGCAAACCGGGACAGGGACGAGCAGTACTTC
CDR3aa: CASSRSANRDRDEQYF

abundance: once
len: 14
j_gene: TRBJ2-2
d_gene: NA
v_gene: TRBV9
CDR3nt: TGTGCCAGCTCCGAAATCGGGTACCACGGGGAGCTGTTTTTT
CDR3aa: CASSEIGYHGELFF

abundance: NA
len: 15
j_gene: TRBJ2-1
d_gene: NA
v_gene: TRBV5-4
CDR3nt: TGTGCCAGCAGCACCGACCGGAGCTCCTACAATGAGCAGTTCTTC
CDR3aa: CASSTDRSSYNEQFF

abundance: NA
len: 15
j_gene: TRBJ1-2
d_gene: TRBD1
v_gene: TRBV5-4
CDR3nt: TGTGCCAGCAGCTTGATCATACAGGGGAGTAGTGGCTACACCTTC
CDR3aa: CASSLIIQGSSGYTF

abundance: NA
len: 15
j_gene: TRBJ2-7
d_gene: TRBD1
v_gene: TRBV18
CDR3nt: TGTGCCAGCTCGGATCAACAGGGGGCCGCCTACGAGCAGTACTTC
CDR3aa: CASSDQQGAAYEQYF

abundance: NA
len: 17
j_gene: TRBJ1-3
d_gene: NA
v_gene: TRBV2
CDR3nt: TGTGCCAGCAGTGCCACAGGGCTAGGGGGATCTGGAAACACCATATATTTT
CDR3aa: CASSATGLGGSGNTIYF

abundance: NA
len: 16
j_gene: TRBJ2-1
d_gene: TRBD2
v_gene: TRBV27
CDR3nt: TGTGCCAGCAGTTTATCAAGCGGGAGGGGTCCCTCTGAGCAGTTCTTC
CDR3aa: CASSLSSGRGPSEQFF

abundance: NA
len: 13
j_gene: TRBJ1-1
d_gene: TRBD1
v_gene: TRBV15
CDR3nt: TGTGCCACCAGACCTGGACAGGGCACTGAAGCTTTCTTT
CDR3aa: CATRPGQGTEAFF

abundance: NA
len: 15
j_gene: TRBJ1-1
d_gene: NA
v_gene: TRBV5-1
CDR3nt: TGCGCCAGCAGCTGGCTGGGGGCCACCGACACTGAAGCTTTCTTT
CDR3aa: CASSWLGATDTEAFF

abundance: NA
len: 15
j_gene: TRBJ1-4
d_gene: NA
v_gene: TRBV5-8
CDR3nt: TGTGCCAGCAGCTCCGGACAGACAACTAATGAAAAACTGTTTTTT
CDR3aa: CASSSGQTTNEKLFF